Listed here are 2 T cell receptor beta chains from one sample, sequenced in a study of blood T cells in healthy people across ages. The authors ran a second PCR of roughly 6 to 12 cycles using a sample-barcoded 5' primer and a J-beta primer mix. TCRdb independently ran MiXCR on the 5' RACE reads; one entry per CDR3 protein. The sample includes 550,000 to 800,000 distinct CDR3 sequences, roughly 32% of them seen just once. Sequenced material: blood. The source is a woman older than 75 in good health.

This clonotype has at least ten counts. This rearrangement joins TRBV28 to TRBJ1-4; D perhaps matches TRBD1 (6 bases). The CDR3 spans 15 residues. Germline loops: CDR1 MDHEN, CDR2 SYDVKM. The V end was cut by 1 base, the J end by 12 bases, with 18 bases between. CDR3 coding DNA: TGTGCCAGCAGTTTATTGCCCAGGGGCCGAGAGGAACTGTTTTTT. It translates to CASSLLPRGREELFF.

The rearrangement joins TRBV15 to TRBJ2-1; D is unclear. The V gene lost 5 bases and the J gene lost 4 bases, with 12 bases spanning the gap. The CDR3 extends over 14 amino acids. From germline, CDR1 is LNHNV and CDR2 YYDKDF (reference sequence). Here the CDR3 reads CATSLETHYNEQFF. In DNA form, the CDR3 reads TGTGCCACCAGCTTGGAGACCCATTACAATGAGCAGTTCTTC.